This T cell receptor (beta chain) was captured by sequencing in a study of patients and donors after allogeneic stem cell transplantation (dated by TCRdb to 2019 to 2021). About this clonotype itself: It lacks a known antigen. No base qualities exist here, and no much larger clone lies one base off it.

The germline V gene specifies SGHAT as CDR1 and FQNNGV as CDR2. Including cysteine and phenylalanine, the CDR3 has 12 amino acids. The DNA shown is the 36-base CDR3, in frame from base 1. From V the trimming removes 5 bases and from J it removes 8 bases, while the gene matches leave 5 bases of the junction unaccounted for. Libraries were built with RT-PCR. Sequencing was carried out with a NextSeq 550. TCRdb cleaned the public reads at Q25 with fastp, built clones with MiXCR and kept in-frame beta chains. Rows with one shared CDR3 protein collapse into an entry with the most common genes and DNA. Present in this sample are about 150,000 distinct CDR3 sequences, roughly 22% of which were seen just once. The ten largest make up roughly 25% of the sample.

This sequence originates from a human donor who was either an allogeneic HSCT recipient or a stem cell or donor lymphocyte infusion donor (not recorded which). It is not recorded whose cells these are; they may come from a transplant donor. Recombination linked TRBV11-2 to TRBJ1-2, and 7 junction bases match TRBD1. Material: blood, either unsorted or a sorted T cell fraction (not recorded which). The base sequence is TGTGCCAGCAGCGCCACAGGGGACGGCTACACCTTC. This is translated as CASSATGDGYTF.